This T cell receptor beta chain derives from a study of shared clonotypes between healthy human individuals (dated by TCRdb to 2018 to 2020). Regarding the study in general: The cohort included three men and a couple of women between 18 and 49 years of age. For each donor, CD4 naive and CD4 memory were each run on three plates, CD8 naive on two plates, and CD8 memory on one plate. Per donor, leukapheresis produced somewhere between about 0.8 and 9 billion PBMCs. The study deeply sequenced blood TCR repertoires of about 5 healthy adults to estimate repertoire size and the extent of clonotype sharing between individuals. To increase sequencing depth and limit assay-specific biases, TCR repertoire library preparation and sequencing were carried out by different laboratories using diverse techniques. Findings and caveats that apply to the study as a whole: Even with the large sequencing depth, rarefaction of the sorted-subset datasets indicated that sequencing was incomplete. Because the study included a small number of donors, the genetic and exposure-history diversity represented was limited. Only blood was sampled, and tissue TCR repertoires likely differ from those in blood. Compared with non-shared clonotypes, clonotypes shared by all four sorted-subset donors had higher generation probabilities. Based on pairwise subsampling, the degree of clonotype sharing among donors was expected to be affected by sequencing depth. Approximately 5% of naive CD4, 3.5% of naive CD8, approximately 2% of memory CD4, and about 0.4% of memory CD8 clonotypes were shared across four donors. Naive subsets generally had larger estimated clonotype richness than memory subsets did.

TCR CDR3 regions were amplified from genomic DNA by multiplex PCR using the deep immunoSEQ assay. Genomic DNA extracted from each cell subset was distributed evenly over all wells of several immunoSEQ 96-well plates, and each plate served as one replicate. For sorted subsets, each replicate PCR was loaded with 150 to 250 ng genomic DNA, equivalent to about 30,000 T cell genomes. Purified libraries were quantified with a Qubit 3.0 fluorometer, sized on a Bioanalyzer 2100, and re-quantified with the KAPA Library Quantification kit. Every immunoSEQ 96-well plate was sequenced on a separate single-read 150-cycle Illumina NextSeq 550 flow cell. In the original analysis: The immunoSEQ output contained only junctional sequences without quality scores, so filtering could not match that applied to full-length reads. Sequences were annotated with PyIR, a Python wrapper for IgBLAST v1.9, and V/J genes and CDR3 were assigned using IMGT germline references. Reads were removed for weak V/J assignments (E-value above 1e-6), missing CDR3, stop codons, out-of-frame junctions, or ambiguous translated residues. V3J clonotypes were defined by identical inferred V gene, J gene, and CDR3 amino acid sequence. Percentage overlap between repertoires was calculated by dividing the number of shared unique clonotypes by the size of the smaller repertoire. Three approaches were used to assess repertoire richness: RTK rarefaction, the Chao1 estimator, and Recon v2.1 estimates of unobserved clonotypes. Generation probabilities were computed with OLGA for all TCRbeta clonotypes obtained by the gDNA method from a few donors. The source is immuneACCESS, and TCRdb retained only in-frame sequences with V and J called. Part of the clones is not carried over; for the studies checked, unresolved V genes explain less than half of this, and the remainder is unexplained. V, J and clone size are taken as reported in that table, and D and trimming were inferred from the DNA itself. The sample yields around 120,000 clones; just over 65% were counted once. The ten largest clones add up to about 24% of the sample.

The donors were healthy, HIV-negative adults with no recently reported acute infections or vaccinations. All donors were Caucasian adults living in Nashville, Tennessee, USA. The CD8 memory samples were a combination of magnetically selected CD45RO+ cells and CCR7-negative CD45RA+ effector memory (TemRA) cells. After blood collection by leukapheresis, PBMCs were isolated using Ficoll-Histopaque density gradient centrifugation and then cryopreserved in the vapor phase of liquid nitrogen. Analytical flow cytometry was used to check the purity and quantity of every magnetically sorted T cell population. Genomic DNA was isolated from every sorted fraction and measured by UV absorbance on a Nanodrop 2000c. This clone was observed a single time. The antigen it binds to is not known. No qualities accompany the bases; no much larger clone lies one base away. The CDR3 has 15 amino acids, counting the end cysteine and phenylalanine. Here the CDR3 DNA is all that survives: 45 bases in frame from base 1. At the junction V is shortened by 0 bases and J by 4 bases, with 10 bases in between. The CDR1 and CDR2 encoded by the germline V gene are SGHVS and FQNEAQ.

The TCR comes from a woman in her thirties in good health. The V and J segments used are TRBV7-8 and TRBJ2-1; the D gene is perhaps TRBD2, from 5 matching bases. Sequencing was done on a sample of memory CD8+ T cells sorted from blood. What the cell subset or site label conveys for this sample: CD45RO+ cells pooled with CCR7-negative TemRA cells. The CDR3 protein sequence reads: CASSLAGGQYNEQFF. At the DNA level, the sequence is TGTGCCAGCAGCTTAGCCGGCGGGCAATACAATGAGCAGTTCTTC.